Each of the 14 T cell receptor beta chains below was sequenced from the same sample in a study of T cell repertoires in cytomegalovirus infection. TCRdb re-derived calls from the reads in MiXCR, one entry per CDR3 protein. The sample records roughly 200,000 distinct CDR3 sequences, approximately 18% being singletons. What was sequenced was CD8+ T cells from PBMCs. The receptors shown here come from a human donor in good health (CMV status not recorded). Some clones in this sample may be carry-over from other donors' samples.

This CDR3 is CASSQMLAGEQYF. The CDR3 DNA follows: TGCGCCAGCAGCCAAATGCTAGCGGGGGAGCAGTACTTC. V gene TRBV4-1 combines with J gene TRBJ2-7; 9 nucleotides align to TRBD2. This CDR3 contains 13 residues. With 2 bases clipped from V and 7 bases from J, the junction kept 3 bases outside the gene matches. Germline CDR1 reads MGHRA; CDR2 reads YSYEKL.

The chain is built from TRBV6-6 and TRBJ2-5; 7 bases map to TRBD1. This CDR3 comprises 16 residues. Germline V CDR1 and CDR2: MNHNY, SVGAGI (reference sequence). The V segment lost 5 bases and the J segment 0 bases; nucleotides outside the gene matches: 9. This CDR3 reads CASSGAWGTDQETQYF. CDR3 in DNA: TGTGCCAGCAGTGGGGCATGGGGGACAGACCAAGAGACCCAGTACTTC.

This clonotype was seen more than once but under ten times. The CDR3 sequence: CASSEERRPSKPQHF. The CDR3 coding sequence is TGTGCCAGCAGTGAAGAAAGGAGGCCGTCAAAGCCCCAGCATTTT. The rearrangement joins TRBV2 to TRBJ1-5; D not certain. The CDR3 loop spans 15 amino acids. The V gene's germline CDR1 is SNHLY and CDR2 FYNNEI. The V end was cut by 1 base, the J end by 8 bases, with 15 bases between.

This clonotype was observed a handful of times. The chain carries TRBV7-2 and TRBJ1-1; possibly TRBD1 for D (6 bases). Germline V gene data show CDR1 as SGHTA and CDR2 as FQGNSA. This CDR3 has 15 residues. Trimming removed 5 bases at V and 1 base at J, with 14 bases between. Here the CDR3 DNA reads TGTGCCAGCAGCCCCAGGGGTTCGCAGAACACTGAAGCTTTCTTT. Encoded protein: CASSPRGSQNTEAFF.

This clonotype has just a few counts. V is TRBV24-1 and J is TRBJ2-3; 7 bases map to TRBD1. The trim removed 6 bases at V and 2 bases at J, leaving 7 bases unmatched. The CDR3 runs 15 residues. Germline CDR1 KGHDR, CDR2 SFDVKD. CDR3 in DNA: TGTGCCACCAGTAACCGGGACAGCACCACAGATACGCAGTATTTT. Translation: CATSNRDSTTDTQYF.

This chain connects TRBV12-3 or TRBV12-4 to TRBJ2-2; no firm D call. This CDR3 comprises 13 residues. V lost 8 bases to trimming and J lost 7 bases, with 14 bases between them. CDR3 nucleotides: TGTGCCAGCTCGGTACCCCCGGGCGGGGAGCTGTTTTTT. Protein sequence: CASSVPPGGELFF.

The chain employs TRBV29-1 and TRBJ1-2; D is undetermined. Germline assignment: CDR1 SQVTM and CDR2 ANQGSEA. V lost 6 bases and J lost 8, with 13 bases in between. The CDR3 totals 11 residues. CDR3 DNA: TGCAGCGTAGCCCTTCGGAAAGGCTACACCTTC. Its protein product is CSVALRKGYTF.

There are a few counts of this clonotype. The rearrangement links TRBV7-2 to TRBJ2-5; D not resolved. The V and J ends lost 5 bases and 5 bases respectively, with 18 bases between them. The germline gives CDR1 SGHTA, CDR2 FQGNSA. The CDR3 has 15 amino acids. The CDR3 DNA sequence: TGTGCCAGCAGCGATCCAGAGACTCCAGAGGAGACCCAGTACTTC. Its translation is CASSDPETPEETQYF.

This clonotype was seen only a few times. The rearrangement links TRBV15 to TRBJ2-1; TRBD2 is a possible D gene (5 bases). Trimming cost V 5 bases and J 8 bases, with 16 bases left between them. The germline V gene encodes CDR1 LNHNV and CDR2 YYDKDF (reference sequence). The CDR3 covers 14 residues. CDR3 DNA sequence: TGTGCCACCAGCGTCCGTAGGACTTTTGATGAGCAGTTCTTC. Protein sequence: CATSVRRTFDEQFF.

This clonotype was observed a handful of times. The chain is built from TRBV20-1 and TRBJ2-5; D is unresolved. This CDR3 contains 12 residues. V was trimmed by 4 bases and J by 3 bases, leaving 9 bases between them. CDR1 and CDR2 (germline): DFQATT, SNEGSKA (reference sequence). CDR3 in amino acids: CSANTGEETQYF. Written as DNA, the CDR3 is TGCAGTGCTAATACTGGGGAAGAGACCCAGTACTTC.

This clonotype was observed a few times. The J gene is TRBJ2-3, the V gene TRBV11-3; no firm D call. Trimming removed 0 bases from V and 5 bases from J, with 12 bases in between. Germline loops: CDR1 SGHNT, CDR2 YENEEA. The length of the CDR3 is 15 residues. The CDR3 DNA sequence: TGTGCCAGCAGCTTAGATCAGTCCGGGTTAGATACGCAGTATTTT. Translated: CASSLDQSGLDTQYF.

This clonotype was seen only a few times. The chain employs TRBV29-1 and TRBJ2-7, with 10 bases aligning to TRBD1. CDR1 is SQVTM and CDR2 is ANQGSEA in the germline V gene. The trim removed 4 bases at V and 4 bases at J, leaving 4 bases unmatched. The CDR3 covers 13 residues. In DNA, the CDR3 is TGCAGCGTTGTGGGGGGACAGGGGTACGAGCAGTACTTC. Its translation is CSVVGGQGYEQYF.

The CDR3 here is CASSEAGLNTGELFF. The CDR3, as DNA: TGTGCGAGCTCGGAAGCGGGCTTGAACACCGGGGAGCTGTTTTTT. The chain links TRBV7-7 to TRBJ2-2; weak D call: TRBD2 (6 bases). Germline CDR1 SSHAT, CDR2 FNYEAQ (reference sequence). The length of the CDR3 is 15 residues.

This rearrangement joins TRBV19 to TRBJ1-6; D is unclear. Trimming took off 2 bases at V and 7 bases at J, with 6 bases between the two ends. This CDR3 is 13 amino acids long. Germline loops: CDR1 LNHDA, CDR2 SQIVND (reference sequence). The CDR3, as DNA: TGTGCCAGTAGTATAAAGGAGAATTCACCCCTCCACTTT. Its protein product is CASSIKENSPLHF.